Here is one TCR beta chain with its context. The target antigen is unknown. The data belong to a study of T cell responses to AZD1222 COVID-19 vaccine. Study-wide findings and caveats: At study baseline, merely five or six AZD1222 recipients were seropositive. The breadth and depth of Spike-specific TCRs increased once two AZD1222 doses had been given. Reports indicate that nearly half of spike-specific TCRs are directed at unmutated variant regions.

Profiling relied on immunoSEQ multiplex PCR, and the TCRdb table lists in-frame clones only, not all of them. The table includes some 140,000 clones, around 84% detected once. This CDR3 has 15 residues. Trimming stripped 1 base from V and 4 bases from J, with 10 bases between. Per germline, CDR1 SGHTA and CDR2 FQGNSA. This sequence was found in an adult in good health. The chain carries TRBV7-2 and TRBJ1-4; the D is unclear. The sequencing here drew on peripheral blood, taken on day 0 of AZD1222 vaccination. The CDR3 spells CASSLGARNNEKLFF. DNA for the CDR3: TGTGCCAGCAGCTTAGGGGCCAGGAATAATGAAAAACTGTTTTTT.